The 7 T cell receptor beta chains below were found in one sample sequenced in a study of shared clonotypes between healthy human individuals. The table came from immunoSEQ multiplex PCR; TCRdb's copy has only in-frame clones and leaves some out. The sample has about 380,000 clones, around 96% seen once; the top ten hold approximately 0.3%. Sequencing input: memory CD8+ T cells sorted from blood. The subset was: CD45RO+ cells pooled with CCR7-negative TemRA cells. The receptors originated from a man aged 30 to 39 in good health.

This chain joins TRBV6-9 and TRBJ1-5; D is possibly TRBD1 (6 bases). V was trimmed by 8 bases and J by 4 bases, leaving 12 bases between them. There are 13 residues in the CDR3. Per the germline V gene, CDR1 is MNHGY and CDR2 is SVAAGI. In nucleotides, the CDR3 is TGTGCCAGCCTGGACAGCCATAATCAGCCCCAGCATTTT. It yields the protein CASLDSHNQPQHF.

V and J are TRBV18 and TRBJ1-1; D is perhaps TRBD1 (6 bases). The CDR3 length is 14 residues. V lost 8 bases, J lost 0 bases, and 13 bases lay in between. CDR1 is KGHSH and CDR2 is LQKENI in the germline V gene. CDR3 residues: CASDSTGLNTEAFF. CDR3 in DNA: TGTGCCAGCGACTCTACAGGGTTGAACACTGAAGCTTTCTTT.

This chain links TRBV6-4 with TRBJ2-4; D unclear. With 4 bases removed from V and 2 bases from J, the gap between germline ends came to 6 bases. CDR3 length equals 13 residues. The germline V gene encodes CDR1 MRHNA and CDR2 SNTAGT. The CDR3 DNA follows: TGTGCCAGCAGTGGGGGATCCAAAAACATTCAGTACTTC. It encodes CASSGGSKNIQYF.

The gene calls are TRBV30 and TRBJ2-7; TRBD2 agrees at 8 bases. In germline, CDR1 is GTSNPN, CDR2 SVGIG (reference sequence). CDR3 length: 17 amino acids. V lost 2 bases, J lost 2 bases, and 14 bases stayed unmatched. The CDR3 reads CAWSRGGRSSLTYEQYF. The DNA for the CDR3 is TGTGCCTGGAGTAGGGGCGGGAGGTCATCCCTAACCTACGAGCAGTACTTC.

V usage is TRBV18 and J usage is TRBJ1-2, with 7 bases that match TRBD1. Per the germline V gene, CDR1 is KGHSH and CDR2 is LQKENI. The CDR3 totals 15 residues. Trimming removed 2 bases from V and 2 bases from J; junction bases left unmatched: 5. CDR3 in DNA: TGTGCCAGCTCACCATTCTCGACAGGGAACTATGGCTACACCTTC. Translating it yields CASSPFSTGNYGYTF.

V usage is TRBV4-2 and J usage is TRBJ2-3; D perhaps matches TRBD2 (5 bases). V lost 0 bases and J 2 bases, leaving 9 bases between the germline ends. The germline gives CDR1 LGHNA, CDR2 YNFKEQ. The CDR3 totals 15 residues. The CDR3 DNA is TGTGCCAGCAGCCAAGAACTAGGAGTCACAGATACGCAGTATTTT. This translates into CASSQELGVTDTQYF.

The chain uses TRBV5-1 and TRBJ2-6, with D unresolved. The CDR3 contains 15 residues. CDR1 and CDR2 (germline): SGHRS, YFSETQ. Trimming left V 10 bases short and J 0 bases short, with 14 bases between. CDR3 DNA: TGCGCCTCAGGCGGCAGGTCCTCTGGGGCCAACGTCCTGACTTTC. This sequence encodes CASGGRSSGANVLTF.